This TCR beta chain was obtained from a study of siplizumab effects on memory and regulatory T cells. Germline-derived CDR1 and CDR2 are SGHAT and FQNNGV. The CDR3 totals 13 residues. V was trimmed by 5 bases and J by 4 bases, leaving 10 bases between them. A word on this clone: Its antigen is undetermined.

Per sample, roughly 10^5 TCR templates were assayed. Sequencing used immunoSEQ multiplex PCR; TCRdb keeps in-frame clones, though not all of them. The sample has about 82,000 clones; 80% to 90% are singletons. Overall study findings and caveats: Suppression by proliferating Tregs derived from siplizumab cultures was not verified. Treatment with siplizumab left mappable alloreactive CD4+ clones averaging approximately 69% Treg-derived, compared with 25% to 30% in controls. Naive versus memory phenotype went unassigned for roughly 75-95% of proliferating CD4+ or CD8+ clones.

V is TRBV11-2 and J is TRBJ2-3, with D maybe TRBD2 (5 bases). Sequenced material: Tregs sorted from blood. The sequence was obtained from a human donor in good health. The CDR3 here is CASSTRGADTQYF. The CDR3 bases are TGTGCCAGCAGCACCCGGGGAGCAGATACGCAGTATTTT.